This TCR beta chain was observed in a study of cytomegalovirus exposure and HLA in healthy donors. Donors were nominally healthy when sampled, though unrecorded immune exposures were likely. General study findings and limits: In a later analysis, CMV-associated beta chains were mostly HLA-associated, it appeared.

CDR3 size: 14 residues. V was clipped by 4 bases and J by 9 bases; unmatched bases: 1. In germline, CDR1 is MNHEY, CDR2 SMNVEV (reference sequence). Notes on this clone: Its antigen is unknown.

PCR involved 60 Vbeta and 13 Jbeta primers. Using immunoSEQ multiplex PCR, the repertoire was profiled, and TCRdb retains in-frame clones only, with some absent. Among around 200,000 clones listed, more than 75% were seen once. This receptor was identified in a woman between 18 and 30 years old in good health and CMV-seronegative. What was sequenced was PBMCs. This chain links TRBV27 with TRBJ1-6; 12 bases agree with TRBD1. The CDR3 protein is CASSWDRGLSPLHF. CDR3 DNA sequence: TGTGCCAGCAGTTGGGACAGGGGGCTTTCACCCCTCCACTTT.